The rows below give T cell receptor beta chains drawn from one sample of a study of T-cell memory formation after mild COVID-19. Each CDR3 protein is one row after TCRdb ran MiXCR on the 5' RACE reads. Of roughly 560,000 distinct CDR3 sequences listed, over 20% are singletons. Sample: PBMCs or a T cell subset sorted from them (not recorded which). The receptors stem from an adult woman who had mild COVID-19 (a few samples of this study predate the infection). Cell type and time point are not known. The CDR3 runs from the conserved cysteine through the conserved F or W. A D gene is named only where the DNA matches it firmly. The size entry is marked missing in some rows and otherwise reads once, few, many or a size class.

V gene	J gene	clone size	D gene	CDR3 protein	CDR3 DNA
TRBV7-2	TRBJ2-5	NA	NA	CASSSGWTVEETQYF	TGTGCCAGCAGCTCCGGGTGGACAGTGGAAGAGACCCAGTACTTC
TRBV6-5	TRBJ2-3	NA	TRBD2	CASSYNVAGGSTDTQYF	TGTGCCAGCAGTTACAACGTCGCGGGAGGGAGCACAGATACGCAGTATTTT
TRBV9	TRBJ2-2	NA	NA	CASSRPGNRELFF	TGTGCCAGCAGCCGTCCGGGGAACCGGGAGCTGTTTTTT
TRBV12-3/TRBV12-4	TRBJ2-1	NA	TRBD2	CASRPTSSYNEQFF	TGTGCCAGCAGGCCGACTAGCAGTTACAATGAGCAGTTCTTC
TRBV20-1	TRBJ2-2	many	NA	CSAMGTTNTGELFF	TGCAGTGCCATGGGGACCACAAACACCGGGGAGCTGTTTTTT
TRBV12-5	TRBJ2-3	few	NA	CASGLISGFITDTQYF	TGTGCTAGTGGTTTGATCAGCGGGTTCATCACAGATACGCAGTATTTT
TRBV2	TRBJ2-1	few	NA	CASSDNFLANNEQFF	TGTGCCAGCAGTGATAATTTTCTAGCCAACAATGAGCAGTTCTTC
TRBV13	TRBJ2-2	many	NA	CASSLALTGELFF	TGTGCCAGCAGCTTAGCCCTCACCGGGGAGCTGTTTTTT
TRBV7-2	TRBJ2-1	many	TRBD2	CASSRYTLAAGNNEQFF	TGTGCCAGCAGCCGCTATACACTAGCGGCCGGGAACAATGAGCAGTTCTTC
TRBV15	TRBJ2-7	NA	NA	CATSRSNIGSYEQYF	TGTGCCACCAGCAGAAGTAATATCGGGAGCTACGAGCAGTACTTC
TRBV12-3/TRBV12-4	TRBJ1-1	few	NA	CASSFRRGEAFF	TGTGCCAGCAGTTTCCGCAGGGGTGAAGCTTTCTTT
TRBV7-8	TRBJ1-4	NA	NA	CASSFRVSGEKLFF	TGTGCCAGCAGCTTTAGGGTTAGCGGTGAAAAACTGTTTTTT
TRBV30	TRBJ2-3	NA	NA	CACTADTQYF	TGTGCCTGTACGGCGGATACGCAGTATTTT
TRBV6-5	TRBJ1-1	few	NA	CASTQDLGGTEAFF	TGTGCCAGCACCCAAGACCTCGGAGGCACTGAAGCTTTCTTT
TRBV4-2	TRBJ2-7	few	TRBD1	CASSRYQGETYEQYF	TGTGCCAGCAGCCGTTATCAGGGGGAAACCTACGAGCAGTACTTC
TRBV6-1	TRBJ2-7	few	TRBD2	CASSYLGTREQYF	TGTGCCAGCAGTTACCTCGGGACTAGAGAGCAGTACTTC
TRBV30	TRBJ2-2	few	NA	CAWSIGPSAPAGELFF	TGTGCCTGGAGTATCGGGCCTAGCGCACCGGCCGGGGAGCTGTTTTTT
TRBV5-1	TRBJ2-7	few	TRBD2	CASSRGLDPYEQYF	TGCGCCAGCAGCAGGGGACTAGATCCCTACGAGCAGTACTTC
TRBV4-2	TRBJ2-6	NA	NA	CASSQDFWTVLSGANVLTF	TGTGCCAGCAGCCAAGATTTCTGGACAGTACTTTCTGGGGCCAACGTCCTGACTTTC
TRBV27	TRBJ2-5	NA	TRBD2	CASSVGTSGGYQETQYF	TGTGCCAGCAGCGTAGGGACTAGCGGGGGGTACCAAGAGACCCAGTACTTC